This T cell receptor (beta chain) was captured in a study of cytomegalovirus exposure and HLA in healthy donors. Researchers ran the PCR with 60 Vbeta and 13 Jbeta primers. TCRdb's table, derived via immunoSEQ multiplex PCR, lists solely in-frame clones and lacks some. The sample shows approximately 290,000 clones, over 70% of them seen only once. This clone was seen more than once but under ten times. V dropped 4 bases and J dropped 4 bases, with 14 bases sitting between them. There are 14 residues in the CDR3. Germline loops: CDR1 SGHKS, CDR2 YYEKEE (reference sequence). The sequenced material came from PBMCs. The V and J genes are TRBV5-5 and TRBJ1-1; D is possibly TRBD1 (5 bases). This receptor was obtained from a girl aged 2-10 years in good health and CMV-seronegative. The CDR3 spells CASSPGGSGTEAFF. The CDR3 DNA reads as TGTGCCAGCAGCCCCGGGGGGAGCGGCACTGAAGCTTTCTTT.